Below, 15 T cell receptor beta chains from the same sample are listed, as sequenced in a study of blood T cell repertoires in COVID-19. The table came from immunoSEQ multiplex PCR; TCRdb's copy has only in-frame clones and leaves some out. This sample yields over 450,000 clones, of which about 88% are seen a single time; approximately 0.9% belongs to the top ten. The sample was peripheral blood. These receptors all stem from a man between 18 and 29 years old with COVID-19, enrolled during active disease.

The chain recombines TRBV6-1 with TRBJ2-6; a weak D match, TRBD2 (5 bases). Looked up from germline, CDR1 is MNHNS and CDR2 is SASEGT. CDR3 length equals 17 residues. V lost 1 base to trimming and J lost 2 bases, with 12 bases between them. This chain's CDR3 is CASSEGPGKTGANVLTF. Written as DNA, the CDR3 is TGTGCCAGCAGTGAAGGACCCGGGAAAACTGGGGCCAACGTCCTGACTTTC.

The chain is built from TRBV20-1 and TRBJ2-3; TRBD2 agrees at 10 bases. The V segment lost 3 bases and the J segment 2 bases; nucleotides outside the gene matches: 8. The length of the CDR3 is 16 residues. Germline loops: CDR1 DFQATT, CDR2 SNEGSKA (reference sequence). This chain's CDR3 is CSASPYSGGHTDTQYF. The CDR3 nucleotides are TGCAGTGCTAGTCCATATAGCGGGGGGCACACAGATACGCAGTATTTT.

This clone came up a few times. This chain joins TRBV9 and TRBJ2-1; 11 positions match TRBD2. Trimming took 4 bases from V and 10 from J; bases not matched to a gene: 4. The V gene's germline CDR1 is SGDLS and CDR2 YYNGEE. The CDR3 has 13 residues. The DNA of the CDR3 is TGTGCCAGCAGCTCTCGACTAGCGGGGGAGCAGTTCTTC. This codes for CASSSRLAGEQFF. Together with reference TRBV9 and TRBJ2-1, the CDR3 gives the full variable domain: DSGVTQTPKHLITATGQRVTLRCSPRSGDLSVYWYQQSLDQGLQFLIQYYNGEERAKGNILERFSAQQFPDLHSELNLSSLELGDSALYFCASSSRLAGEQFFGPGTRLTVL.

The chain links TRBV29-1 to TRBJ2-1, with 9 bases that match TRBD2. Losses at the gene ends were 6 bases for V and 0 bases for J; bases not matched to a gene: 6. The V gene's germline CDR1 is SQVTM and CDR2 ANQGSEA. CDR3 length: 15 amino acids. CDR3 sequence reads: CSVGLAPSSYNEQFF. CDR3 DNA sequence: TGCAGCGTGGGACTAGCTCCTAGCTCCTACAATGAGCAGTTCTTC.

The chain employs TRBV5-8 and TRBJ2-1; unclear D gene. With 5 bases removed from V and 10 bases from J, the gap between germline ends came to 10 bases. The CDR3 loop spans 11 amino acids. Per germline, CDR1 SGHTS and CDR2 YDEGEE. The CDR3 sequence: CASSTFSEQFF. CDR3 DNA sequence: TGTGCCAGCAGTACTTTCTCGGAGCAGTTCTTC.

The chain has TRBV7-2 and TRBJ2-3, with TRBD2 matching over 7 bases. From germline, CDR1 is SGHTA and CDR2 FQGNSA. Germline trimming cut 5 bases from V and 2 bases from J; bases unmatched to any gene: 4. This CDR3 has 14 residues. CDR3 amino acids: CASSKRDYTDTQYF. The CDR3, as DNA: TGTGCCAGCAGCAAACGGGACTACACAGATACGCAGTATTTT. The complete variable domain, with remaining parts taken from reference TRBV7-2 and TRBJ2-3, reads GAGVSQSPSNKVTEKGKDVELRCDPISGHTALYWYRQSLGQGLEFLIYFQGNSAPDKSGLPSDRFSAERTGGSVSTLTIQRTQQEDSAVYLCASSKRDYTDTQYFGPGTRLTVL.

The chain links TRBV9 to TRBJ2-1, with 9 bases matching TRBD1. This CDR3 is 18 amino acids long. CDR1 SGDLS and CDR2 YYNGEE come from the germline V gene. The ends lost 0 bases at V and 1 base at J; junction bases unmatched: 8. This chain's CDR3 is CASSVDGTGWGSYNEQFF. The CDR3 DNA follows: TGTGCCAGCAGCGTAGACGGGACAGGGTGGGGGTCCTACAATGAGCAGTTCTTC.

This CDR3 reads CASSQTGANEQFF. The CDR3 DNA sequence: TGTGCCAGCAGCCAGACAGGGGCCAATGAGCAGTTCTTC. The rearrangement joins TRBV7-9 to TRBJ2-1, with 8 bases that match TRBD1. CDR1 SEHNR and CDR2 FQNEAQ come from the germline V gene (reference sequence). This CDR3 is built from 13 residues. J was trimmed by 6 bases and V by 5 bases; bases with no gene match: 3.

CDR3 in amino acids: CASSQEQSTAYGYTF. DNA of the CDR3: TGTGCCAGCAGCCAAGAACAATCGACAGCCTATGGCTACACCTTC. The rearrangement uses TRBV3-1 (or the pseudogene TRBV3-2) and TRBJ1-2, with TRBD1 as a possible D gene (5 bases). Germline V gene data show CDR1 as LGHDT and CDR2 as YNNKEL (reference sequence). The CDR3 loop spans 15 amino acids. Trimming removed 0 bases from V and 4 bases from J, with 12 bases in between.

The chain joins TRBV19 to TRBJ1-1; D gene unclear. Germline values: CDR1 LNHDA, CDR2 SQIVND (reference sequence). Trimming left V 11 bases short and J 2 bases short, with 18 bases between. CDR3 length: 14 amino acids. Here the CDR3 DNA reads TGTGCCGGAAATTCTACAGTTCCTAACACTGAAGCTTTCTTT. Protein product: CAGNSTVPNTEAFF.

The CDR3 spells CSVERQGVTEAFF. CDR3 nucleotides: TGCAGCGTTGAACGCCAGGGCGTCACTGAAGCTTTCTTT. V is TRBV29-1 and J is TRBJ1-1, with a weak D call TRBD1 (5 bases). Trimming left V 2 bases short and J 4 bases short, with 11 bases between. The germline V gene encodes CDR1 SQVTM and CDR2 ANQGSEA. The CDR3 covers 13 residues.

The J gene is TRBJ1-2, the V gene TRBV10-3; no reliable D call. The V gene lost 8 bases and the J gene lost 2 bases, with 12 bases spanning the gap. This CDR3 region has 13 residues. The V gene's germline CDR1 is ENHRY and CDR2 SYGVKD. CDR3 bases: TGTGCCATCCGCGGGGAATTGAACTATGGCTACACCTTC. It specifies CAIRGELNYGYTF.

This sequence joins TRBV5-1 and TRBJ2-1, with D maybe TRBD1 (5 bases). The CDR3 runs to 15 residues. V dropped 0 bases and J dropped 0 bases, with 7 bases sitting between them. Germline CDR1 reads SGHRS; CDR2 reads YFSETQ. The CDR3: CASSLDTGSYNEQFF. CDR3 coding DNA: TGCGCCAGCAGCTTGGATACAGGCTCCTACAATGAGCAGTTCTTC.

The V call is TRBV30, the J call TRBJ1-1; 7 bases match TRBD1. The CDR3 sequence is 16 residues long. Trimming took 0 bases from V and 4 from J; bases not matched to a gene: 11. CDR1 GTSNPN and CDR2 SVGIG come from the germline V gene (reference sequence). The CDR3 DNA is TGTGCCTGGAGTGTACCTCGGACAGGTTTGGGCACTGAAGCTTTCTTT. This gives the protein CAWSVPRTGLGTEAFF.

Written as DNA, the CDR3 is TGTGCCAGCCAACTAGCTCCTTCGAACACCGGGGAGCTGTTTTTT. This translates into CASQLAPSNTGELFF. The rearrangement uses TRBV2 and TRBJ2-2; D perhaps matches TRBD2 (6 bases). The germline V gene encodes CDR1 SNHLY and CDR2 FYNNEI. Trimming stripped 8 bases from V and 0 bases from J, with 13 bases between. The CDR3 loop spans 15 amino acids. Using reference TRBV2 and TRBJ2-2 for the parts outside the CDR3, the full variable domain is EPEVTQTPSHQVTQMGQEVILRCVPISNHLYFYWYRQILGQKVEFLVSFYNNEISEKSEIFDDQFSVERPDGSNFTLKIRSTKLEDSAMYFCASQLAPSNTGELFFGEGSRLTVL.